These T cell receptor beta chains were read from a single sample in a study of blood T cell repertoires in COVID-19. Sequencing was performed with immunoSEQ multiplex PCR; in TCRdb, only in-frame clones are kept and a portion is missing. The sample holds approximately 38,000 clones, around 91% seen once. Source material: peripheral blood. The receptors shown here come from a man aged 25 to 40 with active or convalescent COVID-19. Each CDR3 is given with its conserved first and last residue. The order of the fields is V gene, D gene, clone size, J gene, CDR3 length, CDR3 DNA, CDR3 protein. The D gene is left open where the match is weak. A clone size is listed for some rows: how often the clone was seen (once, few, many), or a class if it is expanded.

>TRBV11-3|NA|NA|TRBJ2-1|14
TGTGCCAGCAGCTCCTCGGATAGCGCCAATGAGCAGTTCTTC
CASSSSDSANEQFF
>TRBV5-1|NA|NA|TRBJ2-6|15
TGCGCCAGCAGCCCCCAGGGTTACGGGGCCAACGTCCTGACTTTC
CASSPQGYGANVLTF
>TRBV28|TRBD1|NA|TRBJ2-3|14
TGTGCCAGCAGCGGACCACAGGGGGCAGATACGCAGTATTTT
CASSGPQGADTQYF
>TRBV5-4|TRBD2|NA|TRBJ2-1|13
TGTGCCAGCAGCCCTGGGACTAGCGGGACCCGGTTCTTC
CASSPGTSGTRFF
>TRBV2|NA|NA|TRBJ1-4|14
TGTGCCAGCTCGATTCGGCCTGGCGGCGAAAAACTGTTTTTT
CASSIRPGGEKLFF
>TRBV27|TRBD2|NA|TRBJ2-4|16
TGTGCCAGCAGTTTAACGGGAGGGTTACAGAAAAACATTCAGTACTTC
CASSLTGGLQKNIQYF
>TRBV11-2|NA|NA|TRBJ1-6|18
TGTGCCAGCAGCTTCCCCCTAGACTCCGGCTCCTATAATTCACCCCTCCACTTT
CASSFPLDSGSYNSPLHF
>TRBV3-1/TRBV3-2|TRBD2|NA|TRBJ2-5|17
TGTGCCAGCAGCCGATCCACCGGATCTACTAGCGGGGGGACCCAGTACTTC
CASSRSTGSTSGGTQYF
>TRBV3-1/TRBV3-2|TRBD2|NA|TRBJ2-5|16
TGTGCCAGCAGCCAGACTAGCGGGAGGGCGGTGGAGACCCAGTACTTC
CASSQTSGRAVETQYF
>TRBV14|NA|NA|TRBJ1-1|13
TGTGCCAGCAGCCAATCCCCGGGAGGGCGAGCTTTCTTT
CASSQSPGGRAFF
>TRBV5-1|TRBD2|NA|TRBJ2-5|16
TGCGCCAGCAGTCAAGCCCAAGCGGGGGGCCAAGAGACCCAGTACTTC
CASSQAQAGGQETQYF
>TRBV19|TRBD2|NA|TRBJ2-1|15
TGTGCCAGTAGACTGACTAGCGCCCACTACAATGAGCAGTTCTTC
CASRLTSAHYNEQFF
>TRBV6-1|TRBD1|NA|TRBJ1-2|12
TGTGCCAGCAATGACAGGGGGCATGGCTACACCTTC
CASNDRGHGYTF
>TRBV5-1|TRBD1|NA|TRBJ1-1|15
TGCGCCAGCAGCTTGGAGGGACAGGGGAACACTGAAGCTTTCTTT
CASSLEGQGNTEAFF
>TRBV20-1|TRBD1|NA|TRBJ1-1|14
TGCAGTGCTAGTTTGAGGGGGCTGAACACTGAAGCTTTCTTT
CSASLRGLNTEAFF
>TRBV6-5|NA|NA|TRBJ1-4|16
TGTGCCAGCAGTTACTCCCGGACGGACTTCAATGAAAAACTGTTTTTT
CASSYSRTDFNEKLFF
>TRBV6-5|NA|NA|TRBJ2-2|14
TGTGCCAGCAGCAGGGGTCGGAACACCGGGGAGCTGTTTTTT
CASSRGRNTGELFF
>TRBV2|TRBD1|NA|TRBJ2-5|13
TGTGCCAGCCGACGACAGGGGGTTGAGACCCAGTACTTC
CASRRQGVETQYF
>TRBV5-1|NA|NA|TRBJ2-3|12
TGCGCCAGCAGCTACACCACAGATACGCAGTATTTT
CASSYTTDTQYF
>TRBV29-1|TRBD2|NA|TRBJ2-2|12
TGCAGCGCCCGGGGGGGTTCCGGGGAGCTGTTTTTT
CSARGGSGELFF
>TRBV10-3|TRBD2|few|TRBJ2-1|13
TGTGCCATCAGTGGGCTAGCGGACAATGAGCAGTTCTTC
CAISGLADNEQFF
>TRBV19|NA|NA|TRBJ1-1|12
TGTGCCAGTAGTGTGCAGGGTGGTGAAGCTTTCTTT
CASSVQGGEAFF
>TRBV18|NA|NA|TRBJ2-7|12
TGTGCCAGCTCATCCCAGGGGAACGAGCAGTACTTC
CASSSQGNEQYF
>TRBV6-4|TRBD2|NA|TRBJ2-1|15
TGTGCCAGCAGTGACTCGGCTAGCGGAGGGCATGAGCAGTTCTTC
CASSDSASGGHEQFF
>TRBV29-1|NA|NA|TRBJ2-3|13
TGCAGCACCCCCATAGGGGCGGTAGATACGCAGTATTTT
CSTPIGAVDTQYF
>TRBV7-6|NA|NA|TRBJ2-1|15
TGTGCCAGCAGCCTGACTAGTATTGAACGTGGTGAGCAGTTCTTC
CASSLTSIERGEQFF
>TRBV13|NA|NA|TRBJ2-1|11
TGTGCCAGCAGCCCCCGGAGTGAGCAGTTCTTC
CASSPRSEQFF
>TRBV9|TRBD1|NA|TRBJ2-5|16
TGTGCCAGCAGCGTAGGAAGACAGGGCATTCAAGAGACCCAGTACTTC
CASSVGRQGIQETQYF
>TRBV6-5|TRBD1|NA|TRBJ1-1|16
TGTGCCAGCAGTTCCACGTCGGGACAGGGGGGTTCTGAAGCTTTCTTT
CASSSTSGQGGSEAFF
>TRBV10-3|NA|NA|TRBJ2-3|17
TGTGCCATCAGTGAGTCAGAGGAATCTGTGAACGCAGATACGCAGTATTTT
CAISESEESVNADTQYF
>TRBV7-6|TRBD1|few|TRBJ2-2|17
TGTGCCAGCAGCTTAATCCCCCAGGGGGCTTTGGCCGGGGAGCTGTTTTTT
CASSLIPQGALAGELFF
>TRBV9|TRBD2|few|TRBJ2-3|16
TGTGCCAGCAGCGTAGAAGCGGGGTATAGCACAGATACGCAGTATTTT
CASSVEAGYSTDTQYF
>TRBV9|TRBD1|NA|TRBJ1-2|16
TGTGCCAGCAGCGCCCGTACAGGGGGCACGCTCTATGGCTACACCTTC
CASSARTGGTLYGYTF
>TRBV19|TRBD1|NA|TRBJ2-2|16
TGTGCCAGTAGTCATCTGACAGGGAGTGACACCGGGGAGCTGTTTTTT
CASSHLTGSDTGELFF
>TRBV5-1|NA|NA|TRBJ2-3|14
TGCGCCAGCAGCTTGGTGTCAGACACAGATACGCAGTATTTT
CASSLVSDTDTQYF
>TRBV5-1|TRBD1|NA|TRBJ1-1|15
TGCGCCAGCAGCTTGGGACAGGGGAAAATCGATGAAGCTTTCTTT
CASSLGQGKIDEAFF
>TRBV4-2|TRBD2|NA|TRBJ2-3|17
TGTGCCAGCAGCCAAGGTCCGGGGGGAGGAGGTCAGGATACGCAGTATTTT
CASSQGPGGGGQDTQYF
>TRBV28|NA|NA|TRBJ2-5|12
TGTGCCAGCAGTTTAGTAGGGGGTGCCCAGTACTTC
CASSLVGGAQYF
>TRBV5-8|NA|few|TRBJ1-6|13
TGTGCCAGCACCGAAAGGGGTTATTCACCCCTCCACTTT
CASTERGYSPLHF
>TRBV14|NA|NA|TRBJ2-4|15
TGTGCCAGCAGCCGTGGACAGGGAGGGGAAAACATTCAGTACTTC
CASSRGQGGENIQYF
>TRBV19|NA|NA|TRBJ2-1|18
TGTGCCAGTAGTATAGCTGGTATTCAAGGGAGCTCCTACAATGAGCAGTTCTTC
CASSIAGIQGSSYNEQFF
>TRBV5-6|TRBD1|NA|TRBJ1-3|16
TGTGCCAGCAGCTTCGGACAGGGGAGCTCTGGAAACACCATATATTTT
CASSFGQGSSGNTIYF
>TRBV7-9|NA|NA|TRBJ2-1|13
TGTGCCAGCAGCTTTCTGCTCGGGAATGAGCAGTTCTTC
CASSFLLGNEQFF